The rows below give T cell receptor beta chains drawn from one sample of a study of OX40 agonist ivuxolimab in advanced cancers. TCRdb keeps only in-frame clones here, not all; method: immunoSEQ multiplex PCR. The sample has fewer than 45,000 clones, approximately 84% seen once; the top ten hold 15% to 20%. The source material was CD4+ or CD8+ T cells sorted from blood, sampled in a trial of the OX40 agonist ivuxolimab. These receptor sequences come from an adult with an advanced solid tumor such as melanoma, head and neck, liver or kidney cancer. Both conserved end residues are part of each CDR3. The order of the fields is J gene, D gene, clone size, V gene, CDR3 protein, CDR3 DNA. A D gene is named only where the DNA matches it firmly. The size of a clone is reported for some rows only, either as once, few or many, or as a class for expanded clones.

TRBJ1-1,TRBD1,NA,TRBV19,CASSSRDRARRLEAFF,TGTGCCAGTAGTTCCCGGGACAGGGCCAGGAGATTGGAAGCTTTCTTT
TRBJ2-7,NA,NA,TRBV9,CASSVGDTGEQYF,TGTGCCAGCAGCGTAGGTGACACGGGGGAGCAGTACTTC
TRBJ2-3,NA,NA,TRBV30,CAWSVGGTQYF,TGTGCCTGGAGTGTGGGTGGGACGCAGTATTTT
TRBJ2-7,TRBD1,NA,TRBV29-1,CSVGSGTVYEQYF,TGCAGCGTTGGATCCGGGACAGTCTACGAGCAGTACTTC
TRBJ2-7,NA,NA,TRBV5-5,CASSLAGFLRGEQYF,TGTGCCAGCAGCTTGGCCGGGTTCCTACGGGGCGAGCAGTACTTC
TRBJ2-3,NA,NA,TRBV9,CASSPVGRATDTQYF,TGTGCCAGCAGCCCGGTGGGCAGGGCCACAGATACGCAGTATTTT
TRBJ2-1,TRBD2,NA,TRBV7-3,CASSSDSGGAFYNEQFF,TGTGCCAGCAGCTCCGATAGCGGGGGGGCCTTTTACAATGAGCAGTTCTTC
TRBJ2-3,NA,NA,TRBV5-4,CASSPRDSTDTQYF,TGTGCCAGCAGCCCGCGGGATAGCACAGATACGCAGTATTTT
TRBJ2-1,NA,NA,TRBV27,CASSGGSVSNEQFF,TGTGCCAGCAGTGGGGGCTCGGTTAGCAATGAGCAGTTCTTC
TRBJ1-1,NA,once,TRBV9,CASSVGGSMNTEAFF,TGTGCCAGCAGCGTAGGAGGGAGCATGAACACTGAAGCTTTCTTT
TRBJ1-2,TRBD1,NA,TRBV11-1,CASSLAPGGGGYTF,TGTGCCAGCAGCTTAGCGCCAGGGGGCGGAGGCTACACCTTC
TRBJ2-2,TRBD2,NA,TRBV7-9,CASNYQTAGAANTGELFF,TGTGCCAGCAACTACCAGACAGCGGGGGCCGCGAACACCGGGGAGCTGTTTTTT
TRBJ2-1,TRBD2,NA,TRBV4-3,CASSNSETSGNNEQFF,TGCGCCAGCAGCAACTCCGAGACTAGCGGAAACAATGAGCAGTTCTTC
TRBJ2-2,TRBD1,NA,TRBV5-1,CASSLVFGARQGSDTGELFF,TGCGCCAGCAGCTTGGTCTTTGGGGCAAGACAGGGTTCCGACACCGGGGAGCTGTTTTTT
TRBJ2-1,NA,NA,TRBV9,CASSVDGSYNEQFF,TGTGCCAGCAGCGTCGATGGGAGTTACAATGAGCAGTTCTTC
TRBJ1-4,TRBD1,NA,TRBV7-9,CASSLQGAGEKLFF,TGTGCCAGCAGCCTTCAGGGGGCTGGGGAAAAACTGTTTTTT
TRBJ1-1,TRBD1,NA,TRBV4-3,CASSQVGQGSTEAFF,TGCGCCAGCAGCCAAGTTGGACAGGGGTCCACTGAAGCTTTCTTT
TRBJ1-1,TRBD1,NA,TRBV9,CASSVGTAEAFF,TGTGCCAGCAGCGTTGGGACAGCCGAAGCTTTCTTT
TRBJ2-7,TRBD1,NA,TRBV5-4,CASSPTGISYEQYF,TGTGCCAGCAGCCCGACAGGGATCTCCTACGAGCAGTACTTC
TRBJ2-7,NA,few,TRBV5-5,CASSLADRESWSSYEQYF,TGTGCCAGCAGCTTGGCCGACCGGGAAAGCTGGAGCTCCTACGAGCAGTACTTC
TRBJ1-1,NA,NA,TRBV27,CASSWGDKGLNTEAFF,TGTGCCAGCAGTTGGGGGGACAAGGGCCTGAACACTGAAGCTTTCTTT
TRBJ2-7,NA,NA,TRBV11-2,CASSLVGEVAHEQYF,TGTGCCAGCAGCTTAGTGGGGGAGGTGGCCCACGAGCAGTACTTC
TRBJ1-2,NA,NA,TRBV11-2,CASSSRLEGYGYTF,TGTGCCAGCAGCTCGCGCCTGGAGGGCTATGGCTACACCTTC
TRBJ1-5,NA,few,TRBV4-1,CASSPTMVGNQPQHF,TGCGCCAGCAGCCCTACCATGGTGGGGAATCAGCCCCAGCATTTT
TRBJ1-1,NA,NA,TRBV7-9,CASSFPGNTEAFF,TGTGCCAGCAGCTTCCCGGGGAACACTGAAGCTTTCTTT
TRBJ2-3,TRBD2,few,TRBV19,CASSILKGLAGVRADTQYF,TGTGCCAGTAGTATCCTAAAGGGACTAGCGGGAGTAAGGGCAGATACGCAGTATTTT
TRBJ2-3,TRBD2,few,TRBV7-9,CASSQGLAPDTQYF,TGTGCCAGCAGCCAAGGACTAGCCCCAGATACGCAGTATTTT
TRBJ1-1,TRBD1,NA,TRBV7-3,CASSLSRGMNTEAFF,TGTGCCAGCAGCTTATCCAGGGGGATGAACACTGAAGCTTTCTTT
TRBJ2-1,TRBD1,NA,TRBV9,CASSVEGGLFSYNEQFF,TGTGCCAGCAGCGTAGAAGGGGGCCTTTTCTCCTACAATGAGCAGTTCTTC
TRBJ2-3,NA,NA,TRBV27,CASSLGGATDTQYF,TGTGCCAGCAGTTTAGGAGGGGCCACAGATACGCAGTATTTT
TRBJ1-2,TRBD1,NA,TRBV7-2,CASSSWTGGYDYGYTF,TGTGCCAGCAGCTCCTGGACAGGGGGTTATGACTATGGCTACACCTTC
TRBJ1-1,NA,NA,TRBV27,CASSLFGQTEAFF,TGTGCCAGCAGTTTATTCGGGCAGACTGAAGCTTTCTTT
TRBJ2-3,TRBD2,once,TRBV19,CASTTAHGGTDTQYF,TGTGCCAGTACGACGGCGCACGGGGGGACAGATACGCAGTATTTT
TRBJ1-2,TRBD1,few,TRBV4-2,CASSPRQGRFGYTF,TGTGCCAGCAGCCCGCGACAGGGGAGGTTTGGCTACACCTTC
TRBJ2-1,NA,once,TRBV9,CASSDTRNEQFF,TGTGCCAGCAGCGACACACGGAATGAGCAGTTCTTC
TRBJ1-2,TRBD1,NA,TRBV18,CASSPLDRVNYGYTF,TGTGCCAGCTCACCACTGGACAGGGTGAACTATGGCTACACCTTC
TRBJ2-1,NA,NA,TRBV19,CASRGAGYDPFF,TGTGCCAGTAGGGGGGCCGGGTACGATCCGTTCTTC
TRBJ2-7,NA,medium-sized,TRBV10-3,CAISESYGEGRKEQYF,TGTGCCATCAGTGAGTCTTACGGGGAAGGACGGAAGGAGCAGTACTTC
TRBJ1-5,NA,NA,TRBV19,CASSAGLNQPQHF,TGTGCCAGTAGTGCGGGTCTTAATCAGCCCCAGCATTTT
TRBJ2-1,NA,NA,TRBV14,CASSQGIRLNIDSYNEQFF,TGTGCCAGCAGCCAAGGAATCCGTTTAAACATAGACTCCTACAATGAGCAGTTCTTC
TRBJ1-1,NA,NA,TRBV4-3,CASSQEGGNTEAFF,TGCGCCAGCAGCCAAGAGGGGGGGAACACTGAAGCTTTCTTT